This is a list of T cell receptor beta chains from one sample in a study of T cell responses to AZD1222 COVID-19 vaccine. Only in-frame clones appear in the TCRdb table, and some are missing; sequencing was by immunoSEQ multiplex PCR. This table holds 130,000 or so clones, 91% found once. The sequencing here drew on peripheral blood, taken on day 0 of AZD1222 vaccination. The source of these receptors is an adult in good health. Each CDR3 is given with its conserved first and last residue. The order of the fields is D gene, J gene, V gene, clone size, CDR3 protein, CDR3 DNA. D genes are given only for firm matches. Not all rows give a size; the values are once, few, many and, for expanded clones, a class.

d_gene: -; j_gene: TRBJ1-1; v_gene: TRBV30; abundance: once; CDR3aa: CAGNQGNTEAFF; CDR3nt: TGTGCCGGTAATCAGGGGAACACTGAAGCTTTCTTT
d_gene: TRBD2; j_gene: TRBJ2-7; v_gene: TRBV14; abundance: -; CDR3aa: CASSQAPGLAANYEQYF; CDR3nt: TGTGCCAGCAGCCAAGCCCCCGGGCTAGCGGCGAACTACGAGCAGTACTTC
d_gene: -; j_gene: TRBJ1-5; v_gene: TRBV18; abundance: -; CDR3aa: CASSPAGESAQPQHF; CDR3nt: TGTGCCAGCTCACCAGCGGGGGAATCTGCGCAGCCCCAGCATTTT
d_gene: -; j_gene: TRBJ1-1; v_gene: TRBV3-1/TRBV3-2; abundance: -; CDR3aa: CASRGTGMSTEAFF; CDR3nt: TGTGCCAGCAGAGGGACGGGGATGAGCACTGAAGCTTTCTTT
d_gene: -; j_gene: TRBJ2-2; v_gene: TRBV27; abundance: few; CDR3aa: CASSLEGTGELFF; CDR3nt: TGTGCCAGCAGTTTAGAAGGTACCGGGGAGCTGTTTTTT
d_gene: -; j_gene: TRBJ2-2; v_gene: TRBV21-1; abundance: -; CDR3aa: CASITDSNKNTGELFF; CDR3nt: TGTGCCAGCATTACTGACAGTAATAAGAACACCGGGGAGCTGTTTTTT
d_gene: TRBD1; j_gene: TRBJ1-6; v_gene: TRBV3-1/TRBV3-2; abundance: -; CDR3aa: CASSDFRDRGQLHF; CDR3nt: TGTGCCAGCAGCGACTTCCGGGACAGGGGGCAGCTCCACTTT
d_gene: TRBD1; j_gene: TRBJ1-1; v_gene: TRBV28; abundance: -; CDR3aa: CASSLGRGRSMNTEAFF; CDR3nt: TGTGCCAGCAGTTTGGGCAGGGGGCGGTCGATGAACACTGAAGCTTTCTTT
d_gene: TRBD2; j_gene: TRBJ2-1; v_gene: TRBV5-1; abundance: once; CDR3aa: CASSPGLAAYNEQFF; CDR3nt: TGCGCCAGCAGCCCGGGACTAGCGGCCTACAATGAGCAGTTCTTC
d_gene: TRBD1; j_gene: TRBJ1-2; v_gene: TRBV30; abundance: -; CDR3aa: CAWRRVRGGPDGYTF; CDR3nt: TGTGCCTGGAGGCGAGTCAGAGGGGGCCCGGATGGCTACACCTTC
d_gene: -; j_gene: TRBJ1-1; v_gene: TRBV5-1; abundance: -; CDR3aa: CASSRLGPPNTEAFF; CDR3nt: TGCGCCAGCAGCCGTTTAGGCCCCCCGAACACTGAAGCTTTCTTT
d_gene: -; j_gene: TRBJ1-2; v_gene: TRBV20-1; abundance: -; CDR3aa: CSARGDYGYTF; CDR3nt: TGCAGTGCTAGAGGAGACTATGGCTACACCTTC
d_gene: -; j_gene: TRBJ1-2; v_gene: TRBV5-1; abundance: -; CDR3aa: CASSVSGESRNYGYTF; CDR3nt: TGCGCCAGCTCTGTATCCGGGGAAAGTAGAAACTATGGCTACACCTTC
d_gene: -; j_gene: TRBJ2-7; v_gene: TRBV6-2/TRBV6-3; abundance: -; CDR3aa: CASSYSDSSYEQYF; CDR3nt: TGTGCCAGCAGTTACTCGGACAGCTCCTACGAGCAGTACTTC
d_gene: TRBD1; j_gene: TRBJ2-6; v_gene: TRBV7-6; abundance: -; CDR3aa: CASSLAQDRLSPLEANVLTF; CDR3nt: TGTGCCAGCAGCTTAGCACAGGACAGGCTCTCTCCCCTAGAGGCCAACGTCCTGACTTTC
d_gene: -; j_gene: TRBJ1-6; v_gene: TRBV27; abundance: -; CDR3aa: CASSLSGRVGWNSPLHF; CDR3nt: TGTGCCAGCAGTTTATCGGGAAGGGTAGGGTGGAATTCACCCCTCCACTTT
d_gene: TRBD1; j_gene: TRBJ2-7; v_gene: TRBV6-5; abundance: -; CDR3aa: CASSNGPGQRYTTNF; CDR3nt: TGTGCCAGCAGCAACGGTCCGGGACAGCGTTATACTACTAACTTC
d_gene: -; j_gene: TRBJ2-4; v_gene: TRBV5-1; abundance: -; CDR3aa: CASSSGLAKNIQYF; CDR3nt: TGCGCCAGCAGCTCGGGACTAGCCAAAAACATTCAGTACTTC
d_gene: -; j_gene: TRBJ1-2; v_gene: TRBV28; abundance: -; CDR3aa: CASSFRLHGSYGYTF; CDR3nt: TGTGCCAGCAGTTTTAGACTTCATGGTAGCTATGGCTACACCTTC
d_gene: -; j_gene: TRBJ2-5; v_gene: TRBV5-6; abundance: -; CDR3aa: CASSLGQEETQYF; CDR3nt: TGTGCCAGCAGCTTGGGGCAGGAAGAGACCCAGTACTTC
d_gene: -; j_gene: TRBJ1-3; v_gene: TRBV30; abundance: -; CDR3aa: CAAVGRRLIYF; CDR3nt: TGTGCCGCCGTTGGGAGACGTTTAATATATTTT
d_gene: -; j_gene: TRBJ2-1; v_gene: TRBV28; abundance: -; CDR3aa: CASTLGGFAEQFF; CDR3nt: TGTGCCAGCACCCTAGGGGGGTTTGCTGAGCAGTTCTTC
d_gene: -; j_gene: TRBJ1-2; v_gene: TRBV7-9; abundance: -; CDR3aa: CASSLVGTDSSYGYTF; CDR3nt: TGTGCCAGCAGCTTAGTCGGGACGGACTCTTCCTATGGCTACACCTTC
d_gene: -; j_gene: TRBJ1-4; v_gene: TRBV6-5; abundance: -; CDR3aa: CASSNRSLREKLFF; CDR3nt: TGTGCCAGCAGCAACCGGAGCTTACGGGAAAAACTGTTTTTT
d_gene: TRBD2; j_gene: TRBJ2-1; v_gene: TRBV28; abundance: few; CDR3aa: CASSPWGGVPYNEQFF; CDR3nt: TGTGCCAGCAGTCCCTGGGGAGGGGTCCCCTACAATGAGCAGTTCTTC
d_gene: TRBD1; j_gene: TRBJ2-2; v_gene: TRBV5-5; abundance: -; CDR3aa: CASSLAAGGVIGELFF; CDR3nt: TGTGCCAGCAGCTTGGCCGCAGGGGGCGTCATCGGGGAGCTGTTTTTT
d_gene: -; j_gene: TRBJ1-1; v_gene: TRBV7-7; abundance: -; CDR3aa: CASSLDRSTEAFF; CDR3nt: TGTGCTAGCAGCTTAGATCGTAGCACTGAAGCTTTCTTT
d_gene: -; j_gene: TRBJ2-7; v_gene: TRBV7-7; abundance: -; CDR3aa: CASSLAQGVGEQYF; CDR3nt: TGTGCTAGCAGCTTAGCCCAAGGGGTCGGCGAGCAGTACTTC
d_gene: TRBD1; j_gene: TRBJ1-1; v_gene: TRBV19; abundance: -; CDR3aa: CASSLQGGLNTEAFF; CDR3nt: TGTGCCAGTAGTCTACAGGGGGGCCTGAACACTGAAGCTTTCTTT
d_gene: -; j_gene: TRBJ1-1; v_gene: TRBV2; abundance: -; CDR3aa: CASISALIGAAFF; CDR3nt: TGTGCCAGCATATCTGCCCTCATTGGGGCTGCTTTCTTT
d_gene: TRBD1; j_gene: TRBJ2-5; v_gene: TRBV15; abundance: -; CDR3aa: CATSRPSGQAETQYF; CDR3nt: TGTGCCACCAGCAGACCCTCCGGACAGGCAGAGACCCAGTACTTC
d_gene: -; j_gene: TRBJ1-1; v_gene: TRBV21-1; abundance: -; CDR3aa: CASSDAGRGLPNTEAFF; CDR3nt: TGTGCCAGCAGCGATGCGGGGCGGGGGCTCCCCAACACTGAAGCTTTCTTT
d_gene: -; j_gene: TRBJ2-3; v_gene: TRBV3-1/TRBV3-2; abundance: -; CDR3aa: CASSQEIRAPTDTQYF; CDR3nt: TGTGCCAGCAGCCAAGAGATAAGGGCCCCGACAGATACGCAGTATTTT
d_gene: TRBD1; j_gene: TRBJ1-4; v_gene: TRBV2; abundance: -; CDR3aa: CASNSRGRDEKLFF; CDR3nt: TGTGCCAGTAACTCCAGGGGGCGGGATGAAAAACTGTTTTTT
d_gene: -; j_gene: TRBJ2-2; v_gene: TRBV3-1/TRBV3-2; abundance: -; CDR3aa: CASSGDTGELFF; CDR3nt: TGTGCCAGCAGTGGCGACACCGGGGAGCTGTTTTTT
d_gene: TRBD1; j_gene: TRBJ2-7; v_gene: TRBV19; abundance: -; CDR3aa: CASTPPGQGIYEQYF; CDR3nt: TGTGCCAGTACACCGCCTGGACAGGGGATCTATGAGCAGTACTTC
d_gene: -; j_gene: TRBJ1-1; v_gene: TRBV10-2; abundance: -; CDR3aa: CASSGGRLGLPTEAFF; CDR3nt: TGCGCCAGCAGTGGGGGTCGGCTTGGGCTGCCGACTGAAGCTTTCTTT
d_gene: -; j_gene: TRBJ1-1; v_gene: TRBV3-1/TRBV3-2; abundance: -; CDR3aa: CASSQDTHTEAFF; CDR3nt: TGTGCCAGCAGCCAAGATACACACACTGAAGCTTTCTTT
d_gene: TRBD1; j_gene: TRBJ2-2; v_gene: TRBV18; abundance: -; CDR3aa: CASSPLGTGIGTGELFF; CDR3nt: TGTGCCAGCTCACCTTTGGGGACAGGGATCGGCACCGGGGAGCTGTTTTTT
d_gene: -; j_gene: TRBJ2-5; v_gene: TRBV10-1; abundance: -; CDR3aa: CASSRKGMGETQYF; CDR3nt: TGCGCCAGCAGTCGTAAGGGAATGGGAGAGACCCAGTACTTC
d_gene: TRBD1; j_gene: TRBJ2-7; v_gene: TRBV5-1; abundance: -; CDR3aa: CASSFGDRSYEQYF; CDR3nt: TGCGCCAGCAGCTTCGGGGACAGATCCTACGAGCAGTACTTC
d_gene: -; j_gene: TRBJ2-7; v_gene: TRBV12-3/TRBV12-4; abundance: few; CDR3aa: CASSLARPNEQYF; CDR3nt: TGTGCCAGCAGTTTAGCGCGGCCTAACGAGCAGTACTTC
d_gene: -; j_gene: TRBJ2-3; v_gene: TRBV11-2; abundance: -; CDR3aa: CASSLANIRADTQYF; CDR3nt: TGTGCCAGCAGCTTAGCCAATATTCGGGCAGATACGCAGTATTTT
d_gene: -; j_gene: TRBJ1-6; v_gene: TRBV19; abundance: -; CDR3aa: CASGLDRDSPLHF; CDR3nt: TGTGCCAGTGGTCTGGACAGAGATTCACCCCTCCACTTT
d_gene: TRBD2; j_gene: TRBJ2-1; v_gene: TRBV5-1; abundance: -; CDR3aa: CASGTSGTYNEQFF; CDR3nt: TGCGCCAGCGGGACTAGCGGGACCTACAATGAGCAGTTCTTC
d_gene: -; j_gene: TRBJ2-3; v_gene: TRBV5-1; abundance: -; CDR3aa: CASSDVSGDTQYF; CDR3nt: TGCGCCAGCAGCGACGTCTCGGGAGATACGCAGTATTTT
d_gene: TRBD1; j_gene: TRBJ1-2; v_gene: TRBV5-5; abundance: -; CDR3aa: CASSLLGRGLGGYTF; CDR3nt: TGTGCCAGCAGCTTGTTGGGCAGGGGGCTCGGAGGCTACACCTTC
d_gene: -; j_gene: TRBJ1-6; v_gene: TRBV11-2; abundance: -; CDR3aa: CASSLEEGVNSPLHF; CDR3nt: TGTGCCAGCAGCTTAGAGGAAGGGGTCAATTCACCCCTCCACTTT
d_gene: -; j_gene: TRBJ1-2; v_gene: TRBV19; abundance: -; CDR3aa: CASSTPTGSVRFYGYTF; CDR3nt: TGTGCCAGTAGTACGCCGACGGGAAGCGTGAGGTTCTATGGCTACACCTTC
d_gene: -; j_gene: TRBJ1-3; v_gene: TRBV3-1/TRBV3-2; abundance: -; CDR3aa: CASSLPSSGNTIYF; CDR3nt: TGTGCCAGCAGCCTCCCGAGCTCTGGAAACACCATATATTTT
d_gene: -; j_gene: TRBJ2-7; v_gene: TRBV6-5; abundance: few; CDR3aa: CASRYRTTYEQYF; CDR3nt: TGTGCCAGCAGGTACAGGACTACCTACGAGCAGTACTTC
d_gene: -; j_gene: TRBJ1-1; v_gene: TRBV4-1; abundance: once; CDR3aa: CASSQDGRKNTEAFF; CDR3nt: TGCGCCAGCAGCCAAGATGGCAGGAAGAACACTGAAGCTTTCTTT
d_gene: -; j_gene: TRBJ1-3; v_gene: TRBV30; abundance: -; CDR3aa: CAHRQAGNTIYF; CDR3nt: TGTGCCCACCGACAAGCTGGAAACACCATATATTTT
d_gene: TRBD1; j_gene: TRBJ2-7; v_gene: TRBV10-2; abundance: -; CDR3aa: CASRLDRGTVSEQYF; CDR3nt: TGCGCCAGCAGACTGGACAGGGGTACCGTTTCCGAGCAGTACTTC
d_gene: TRBD1; j_gene: TRBJ2-7; v_gene: TRBV4-1; abundance: -; CDR3aa: CASSRDRSYEQYF; CDR3nt: TGCGCCAGCAGCCGGGACAGGAGCTACGAGCAGTACTTC
d_gene: -; j_gene: TRBJ1-6; v_gene: TRBV9; abundance: -; CDR3aa: CASSVVGADSPLHF; CDR3nt: TGTGCCAGCAGCGTAGTTGGGGCAGATTCACCCCTCCACTTT
d_gene: -; j_gene: TRBJ1-2; v_gene: TRBV5-1; abundance: -; CDR3aa: CAKRRIIGQLANYGYTF; CDR3nt: TGCGCCAAAAGACGGATTATTGGACAATTAGCTAACTATGGCTACACCTTC
d_gene: TRBD1; j_gene: TRBJ2-4; v_gene: TRBV14; abundance: -; CDR3aa: CASSATGGNIQYF; CDR3nt: TGTGCCAGCAGTGCCACAGGGGGAAACATTCAGTACTTC
d_gene: TRBD2; j_gene: TRBJ2-1; v_gene: TRBV5-1; abundance: once; CDR3aa: CASSSRTSGLNGQFF; CDR3nt: TGCGCCAGCAGTTCTAGGACTAGCGGGCTTAATGGGCAGTTCTTC
d_gene: -; j_gene: TRBJ1-4; v_gene: TRBV28; abundance: -; CDR3aa: CASSRLPTNEKLFF; CDR3nt: TGTGCCAGCAGCCGGTTGCCAACTAATGAAAAACTGTTTTTT